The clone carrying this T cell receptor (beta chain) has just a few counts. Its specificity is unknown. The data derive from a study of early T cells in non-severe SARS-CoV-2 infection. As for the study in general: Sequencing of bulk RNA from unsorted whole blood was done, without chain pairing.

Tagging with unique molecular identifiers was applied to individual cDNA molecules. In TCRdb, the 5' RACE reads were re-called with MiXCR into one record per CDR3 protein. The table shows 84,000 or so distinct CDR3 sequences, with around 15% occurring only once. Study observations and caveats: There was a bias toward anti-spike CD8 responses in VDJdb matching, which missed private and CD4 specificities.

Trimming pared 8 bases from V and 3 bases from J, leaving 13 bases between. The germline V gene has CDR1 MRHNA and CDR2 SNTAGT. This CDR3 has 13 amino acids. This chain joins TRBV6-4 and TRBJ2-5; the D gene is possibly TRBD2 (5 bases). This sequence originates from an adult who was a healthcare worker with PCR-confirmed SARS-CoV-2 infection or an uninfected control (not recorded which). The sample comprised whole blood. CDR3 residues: CASARRVEETQYF. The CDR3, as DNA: TGTGCCAGCGCACGGCGGGTAGAAGAGACCCAGTACTTC.